This TCR beta chain was retrieved from a study of shared clonotypes between healthy human individuals. Overall study: Three plates were used per donor for CD4 naive, three for CD4 memory, two for CD8 naive and one for CD8 memory.

The V gene lost 10 bases and the J gene lost 5 bases, with 17 bases spanning the gap. The CDR3 has 13 amino acids. Germline values: CDR1 SEHNR, CDR2 FQNEAQ (reference sequence). Investigators spread the genomic DNA of each subset evenly over several immunoSEQ plates. TCRdb keeps only in-frame clones here, not all; method: immunoSEQ multiplex PCR. This sample has about 2.3 million clones; over 90% occur once, and the top ten carry roughly 0.36%. Sequencing used naive CD4+ T cells from PBMCs. Subset meaning: CD45RA+ positively selected. The rearrangement joins TRBV7-9 to TRBJ1-2; D unclear. The clonotype was recovered from a man younger than 35 in good health. Some clones in this sample may be carry-over from other donors' samples. The CDR3: CATPEEAAYGYTF. The CDR3 DNA is TGTGCCACCCCAGAGGAGGCAGCGTATGGCTACACCTTC.